The rows below give T cell receptor beta chains drawn from one sample of a study of shared clonotypes between healthy human individuals. Using immunoSEQ multiplex PCR, the repertoire was profiled, and TCRdb retains in-frame clones only, with some absent. The table shows around 1.5 million clones, with 98% occurring only once. The sequenced sample consisted of naive CD4+ T cells sorted from blood. These receptors were taken from a young man in good health. CDR3s include the opening cysteine and the closing phenylalanine or tryptophan. Each record gives: clone size, D gene, V gene, J gene, CDR3 protein, CDR3 DNA. D genes are given only for firm matches. Clone sizes are given selectively: once, few, many, or a class where the clone is expanded.

-	-	TRBV25-1	TRBJ2-1	CASSPRRQNEQFF	TGTGCCAGCAGCCCGAGAAGACAGAATGAGCAGTTCTTC
-	TRBD2	TRBV11-2	TRBJ2-4	CASSPSLAGSKNIQYF	TGTGCCAGCAGCCCCAGCCTAGCGGGATCGAAAAACATTCAGTACTTC
-	-	TRBV10-3	TRBJ2-5	CAISESTETQYF	TGTGCCATCAGTGAGTCAACGGAGACCCAGTACTTC
-	-	TRBV18	TRBJ2-2	CASSPYTGELFF	TGTGCCAGCTCACCGTACACCGGGGAGCTGTTTTTT
-	-	TRBV6-1	TRBJ1-2	CASSGRLANYGYTF	TGTGCCAGCAGTGGCAGGTTAGCTAACTATGGCTACACCTTC
-	-	TRBV29-1	TRBJ1-2	CSVTRVGYGYTF	TGCAGCGTGACAAGGGTAGGATATGGCTACACCTTC
-	TRBD1	TRBV19	TRBJ2-1	CASSSGTGGTEQFF	TGTGCCAGTAGTTCCGGGACAGGGGGCACCGAGCAGTTCTTC
-	TRBD2	TRBV2	TRBJ2-5	CASSYFRSSGQETQYF	TGTGCCAGCAGTTACTTCAGGTCTAGCGGCCAAGAGACCCAGTACTTC
-	-	TRBV27	TRBJ2-7	CASSFAWIPGIYEQYF	TGTGCCAGCAGTTTTGCGTGGATTCCGGGGATCTACGAGCAGTACTTC
once	-	TRBV6-1	TRBJ2-1	CASSEVGGTPGNEQFF	TGTGCCAGCAGTGAAGTGGGGGGAACCCCTGGCAATGAGCAGTTCTTC
-	-	TRBV7-2	TRBJ1-3	CASSLGVTGNTIYF	TGTGCCAGCAGCTTAGGGGTAACTGGAAACACCATATATTTT
-	-	TRBV27	TRBJ2-1	CASSPQKDRDGLFF	TGTGCCAGCAGTCCGCAGAAGGACAGAGATGGTTTGTTCTTC
-	-	TRBV5-1	TRBJ1-5	CASSLGQETGNQPQHF	TGCGCCAGCAGCTTGGGACAGGAGACCGGTAATCAGCCCCAGCATTTT
-	-	TRBV18	TRBJ1-5	CASSRDAGDAYSNQPQHF	TGTGCCAGCTCCCGCGATGCAGGGGACGCCTATAGCAATCAGCCCCAGCATTTT